This TCR beta chain stems from a study of cytomegalovirus exposure and HLA in healthy donors. It was with 60 Vbeta and 13 Jbeta primers that the PCR ran. Assay used: immunoSEQ multiplex PCR; TCRdb lists only in-frame clones, some missing. The sample lists 200,000 to 250,000 clones, 70% to 85% seen once, with 0.22% in the top ten. Sequencing was carried out using PBMCs. The TCR was taken from a girl between 2 and 10 years old in good health and CMV-seronegative.

The DNA for the CDR3 is TGTGCCAGCAGTTCTTTACTAGCGGGGGGCTATGAGCAGTTCTTC. Amino acid sequence: CASSSLLAGGYEQFF. The chain uses TRBV5-4 and TRBJ2-1, with 12 bases fitting TRBD2. The CDR3 loop spans 15 amino acids. The J segment lost 8 bases and the V segment lost 5 bases, leaving 8 bases of the junction unmatched. CDR1 and CDR2 from the germline V gene are SGHNT and YYREEE (reference sequence).